The TCR beta chain described here comes from a study of radiation and T cells in renal cell carcinoma (TCRdb year 2020). Looking at the study overall: The samples were obtained from a clinical trial, where primary renal cell carcinomas were treated with 15 Gy stereotactic body radiation therapy and then removed by nephrectomy 4 weeks afterward. In total, approximately 54 samples, comprising 25 or so tumors and around 27 peripheral blood samples, were subjected to TCR beta sequencing. Across all 50 or so samples, around 4,000,000 unique CDR3 nucleotide sequences encoding around 2,500,000 unique CDR3 amino acid sequences were identified.

Reading the label with the study, this specimen's time point is: baseline pretreatment blood. Explained via the paper, the treatment or condition label denotes: 15 Gy SBRT to primary tumor, nephrectomy 4 weeks later. To track tumor-enriched clonotypes, serial peripheral blood was sampled from radiation-treated patients at baseline and at 2 weeks and 4 weeks after SBRT. Every patient had renal cell carcinoma of clear cell pathology. The QIAamp DNA Blood Mini Kit (Qiagen) was used to prepare genomic DNA for TCR sequencing. The analyses included only samples that passed all quality control checks. For this clone: Its antigen remains unidentified. Base qualities are missing; no much larger clone stands one base away.

TCR beta libraries were generated from genomic DNA with the immunoSEQ kit, following the manufacturer's recommendations. To prepare the libraries, a first multiplex PCR with proprietary primers was run, followed by a second PCR that added unique barcodes, and a bead cleanup was done after each round. A kit-provided positive control reaction and a negative control reaction were included in every sample batch. The final libraries were assessed on an Agilent 4200 TapeStation D1000 ScreenTape, pooled by volume, and quantified by qPCR. Sequencing was performed on an Illumina NextSeq500 using a MidOutput 150-cycle cartridge, with 156 Read1 cycles, 15 Index1 cycles, and the kit custom primers. The pooled library was loaded at roughly 1 pM, and approximately 19% PhiX control was spiked in. Per the original workflow: Vendor-processed data were analyzed in R, with a clonotype defined as all T cells sharing the same CDR3 nucleotide sequence. In the clone abundance analyses, frequencies in each sample were normalized to that sample's 10,000 most abundant clones. Public T cell clones, averaging fewer than five per sample, were removed before analysis. A difference in abundance of at least 32-fold between compartments was used to define tumor-enriched and baseline blood-enriched clonotypes. A beta-binomial differential abundance model was used to identify clonotypes that were expanded or contracted between blood time points. Similarity between tumor and blood repertoires was quantified using the Baroni-Urbani and Buser coefficient, and groups were compared with two-tailed Wilcoxon tests in R. TCRdb limited this immuneACCESS table to in-frame rearrangements with V and J called. A share of clones is missing; checked studies link under half to unresolved V genes, and the rest is unexplained. That table gives V, J and clone size, and the DNA gave D and trimming. Present in this sample are 130,000 to 150,000 clones, about 88% of which were seen just once. Clones ranked in the top ten supply around 4% of the sample.

The CDR3 covers 15 residues, taking in both the cysteine and the phenylalanine. Only CDR3 DNA remains: 45 bases, in frame from the first base. CDR1 and CDR2 were assigned from the germline V gene as SGHTA and FQGNSA. V loses 1 base of germline sequence and J loses 6 bases, and the interval between the two ends is 16 bases. Beyond this particular receptor, the publication reports: Tracking of blood repertoire dynamics stopped at roughly 4 weeks after treatment, with no follow-up past that point. In blood, the top tumor clonotypes increased between baseline and 2 weeks post-radiation and then shrank by 4 weeks, which suggests that tumor-resident clones expanded only transiently. No pretreatment tumor biopsies were available, so the baseline intratumoral presence of clonotypes could not be determined. Because the trial had a single-armed design, the trial could not examine how radiation dose or scheduling affected the TCR repertoire.

The rearranged segments are TRBV7-2 and TRBJ2-7, with no D gene named confidently. The sequence was collected from a woman in her 70s with renal cell carcinoma. The source material was blood, sampled from a patient whose treatment included radiotherapy and nephrectomy. The CDR3 protein sequence reads: CASSLDGRHASEQYF. Read as DNA, the sequence is TGTGCCAGCAGCTTAGACGGGCGGCACGCGTCCGAGCAGTACTTC.